These 7 T cell receptor beta chains were all obtained from the same sample, sequenced in a study of T cell responses to AZD1222 COVID-19 vaccine. The data were produced by immunoSEQ multiplex PCR, yet TCRdb's version contains in-frame clones alone and is incomplete. This table holds about 160,000 clones, around nine tenths found once. Source: peripheral blood, taken 28 days after the second AZD1222 dose. These receptors came from an adult who received the AZD1222 COVID-19 vaccine.

The rearrangement joins TRBV7-9 to TRBJ2-7; TRBD2 matches at 7 bases. From germline, CDR1 is SEHNR and CDR2 FQNEAQ (reference sequence). V shed 5 bases and J 4 bases; nucleotides not matched to a gene: 11. The CDR3 contains 15 residues. The CDR3 DNA follows: TGTGCCAGCAGCACCTCGGGACTAACGGGTTACGAGCAGTACTTC. Residues: CASSTSGLTGYEQYF.

This clone was seen a handful of times. The same CDR3 also results from other DNA sequences found in this sample. This chain joins TRBV6-5 and TRBJ1-2; D possibly corresponds to TRBD1 (5 bases). V was trimmed by 5 bases and J by 4 bases, leaving 11 bases between them. CDR3 length: 13 amino acids. Germline V lookup: CDR1 MNHEY, CDR2 SVGAGI. The CDR3 coding sequence is TGTGCCAGCAGTCCACAGGCGGGCTATGGCTACACCTTC. Its protein product is CASSPQAGYGYTF.

This sequence joins TRBV5-6 and TRBJ1-2; TRBD1 matches 8 bases. The CDR3 extends over 16 amino acids. Per the germline V gene, CDR1 is SGHDT and CDR2 is YYEEEE. V shed 4 bases and J 4 bases; nucleotides not matched to a gene: 12. CDR3 region: CASSKGLDRGSYGYTF. CDR3 sequence (DNA): TGTGCCAGCAGCAAGGGCTTAGACAGGGGAAGCTATGGCTACACCTTC.

This chain connects TRBV6-2 or TRBV6-3 to TRBJ1-1, with D hard to call. Trimming stripped 6 bases from V and 9 bases from J, with 11 bases between. CDR1 and CDR2 (germline): MNHEY, SVGEGT. This CDR3 is built from 11 residues. The DNA for the CDR3 is TGTGCCAGCAGCCAAAGTGGCCAAGCTTTCTTT. Residues: CASSQSGQAFF.

The V call is TRBV21-1, the J call TRBJ2-3. TRBV21-1 is tagged as a pseudogene. This CDR3 has 16 amino acids. The CDR3 region is CASLDTLNLGADTQYF. In DNA, the CDR3 is TGTGCCAGCCTAGACACGTTGAACCTTGGGGCAGATACGCAGTATTTT.

The CDR3 loop reads CASSLGQGQETQYF. Written as DNA, the CDR3 is TGTGCCAGTAGTTTGGGTCAGGGACAAGAGACCCAGTACTTC. The V gene is TRBV19, the J gene TRBJ2-5; TRBD1 is a possible D gene (5 bases). With 5 bases removed from V and 2 bases from J, the gap between germline ends came to 12 bases. CDR3 length: 14 residues. Germline V lookup: CDR1 LNHDA, CDR2 SQIVND (reference sequence).

The chain uses TRBV12-3 or TRBV12-4 and TRBJ1-1; D is uncertain. Trimming removed 3 bases from V and 7 bases from J, with 9 bases in between. This CDR3 is built from 12 residues. The CDR3 nucleotides read TGTGCCAGCAGTTTTAATCAGATTGAAGCTTTCTTT. Amino acids: CASSFNQIEAFF.